This TCR beta chain comes out of a study of brain T cells in children with intractable seizures. General study results and limits: Viral specificity was inferred only from CDR3 similarity; HCMV serostatus was unknown.

This clone came up once. Antigen: not known. Sequencing used immunoSEQ multiplex PCR; TCRdb keeps in-frame clones, though not all of them. The repertoire holds over 95,000 clones, with approximately 94% as singletons. This CDR3 comprises 15 residues. V dropped 3 bases and J dropped 3 bases, with 14 bases sitting between them. Per germline, CDR1 SGDLS and CDR2 YYNGEE. The sequenced cases were selected for having the highest brain T cell transcript signatures. Before surgery, patients took at least one anti-epileptic drug. This sample comprised peripheral blood, obtained at surgery. The clonotype comes from a boy under two years old with hemimegalencephaly and intractable seizures. J is TRBJ2-3 and V is TRBV9, with a tentative D call TRBD1 (6 bases). In DNA form, the CDR3 reads TGTGCCAGCAGCGAACGGGACACCCGGACAGATACGCAGTATTTT. Translating gives CASSERDTRTDTQYF. Supplemented by reference TRBV9 and TRBJ2-3, the full variable domain reads DSGVTQTPKHLITATGQRVTLRCSPRSGDLSVYWYQQSLDQGLQFLIQYYNGEERAKGNILERFSAQQFPDLHSELNLSSLELGDSALYFCASSERDTRTDTQYFGPGTRLTVL.